The clone carrying this T cell receptor (beta chain) has only a few counts. This sample is part of a study of blood T cell repertoires in COVID-19. Study as a whole: The samples span acute and convalescent COVID-19 from the United States, Italy and Spain.

Per the original data handling: Amplification of reference gene primers provided the estimated nucleated cell counts. The assay was immunoSEQ multiplex PCR, and TCRdb's table has in-frame clones only and misses some. V and J calls and clone size are given by that table; D and trimming were obtained from the DNA. The profile shows around 70,000 clones, approximately 79% of them singletons. V was trimmed by 4 bases and J by 2 bases, leaving 17 bases between them. The V gene's germline CDR1 is SNHLY and CDR2 FYNNEI. The CDR3 is 16 residues long. The sequenced sample consisted of peripheral blood. The TCR sequence derives from a man aged 55 to 70 with active or convalescent COVID-19. This chain connects TRBV2 to TRBJ1-2, with D possibly matching TRBD1 (5 bases). CDR3 in DNA: TGTGCCAGCAGTGTTGGGCAGGGAAGGCCCAACTATGGCTACACCTTC. Translated: CASSVGQGRPNYGYTF.